Shown below are 27 T cell receptor beta chains from a single sample sequenced in a study of blood T cell repertoires in COVID-19. The method was immunoSEQ multiplex PCR; TCRdb's version includes in-frame clones alone and lacks a portion of them. This sample has 120,000 to 150,000 clones, with around 84% found just once. Sequencing was performed on peripheral blood. Receptors were obtained from a woman in her forties or fifties with acute or convalescent COVID-19.

The J gene is TRBJ1-2, the V gene TRBV21-1. TRBV21-1 is termed a pseudogene. The CDR3 totals 17 residues. The CDR3 nucleotides read TGTGCCAGCAGCCAACTTAACCCCCTGAAGAGGAAGGATGGCTACACCTTC. As protein: CASSQLNPLKRKDGYTF.

The chain combines TRBV4-3 with TRBJ1-1; D perhaps matches TRBD1 (6 bases). Trimming took off 3 bases at V and 0 bases at J, with 11 bases between the two ends. The CDR3 spans 15 residues. Germline V gene lookup returns CDR1 LGHNA and CDR2 YSLEER. This chain's CDR3 is CASSHPQGMNTEAFF. The CDR3 region has the DNA TGCGCCAGCAGCCACCCACAGGGCATGAACACTGAAGCTTTCTTT.

The chain joins TRBV11-2 to TRBJ1-4; the match to TRBD1 covers 10 bases. There are 15 residues in the CDR3. Germline V gene data show CDR1 as SGHAT and CDR2 as FQNNGV. V was clipped by 5 bases and J by 6 bases; unmatched bases: 6. The CDR3 DNA is TGTGCCAGCAGCGCCGGGGACAGGGGCTATGAAAAACTGTTTTTT. Translating gives CASSAGDRGYEKLFF.

The chain combines TRBV16 with TRBJ1-2; 7 bases fit TRBD1. The CDR3 length is 15 residues. The germline V gene has CDR1 KGHSY and CDR2 FQNENV. Losses at the gene ends were 1 base for V and 3 bases for J; bases not matched to a gene: 5. As DNA, the CDR3 is TGTGCCAGCAGCCAATGGCGTCAGGGGGACTATGGCTACACCTTC. Translated: CASSQWRQGDYGYTF.

This rearrangement joins TRBV9 to TRBJ1-1; 9 bases are shared with TRBD1. Germline V gives CDR1 SGDLS, CDR2 YYNGEE. V gave up 0 bases and J gave up 2 bases; unmatched junction bases: 8. The CDR3 spans 17 residues. CDR3 nucleotide sequence: TGTGCCAGCAGCGTAGGACTTCCGGGACAGGGCAACACTGAAGCTTTCTTT. It encodes CASSVGLPGQGNTEAFF.

Regarding this clone: Sequence at one end of the junction differs from germline and may be a read error. The chain is built from TRBV7-8 and TRBJ2-1; 7 positions agree with TRBD2. This CDR3 contains 12 residues. Looked up from germline, CDR1 is SGHVS and CDR2 is FQNEAQ. The CDR3 here is CASSWGGTFKLF. The CDR3 DNA sequence: TGTGCCAGCAGCTGGGGGGGGACTTTTAAGCTCTTC.

This clone came up once. The chain couples TRBV18 to TRBJ1-3; the D is unclear. This CDR3 region has 18 residues. The V and J ends lost 2 bases and 4 bases respectively, with 21 bases between them. From germline, CDR1 is KGHSH and CDR2 LQKENI. For the CDR3, the DNA is TGTGCCAGCTCACCAAACCTTGGCACAACGATGGGCGGAAACACCATATATTTT. It yields the protein CASSPNLGTTMGGNTIYF.

The DNA for the CDR3 is TGTGCCTGCCGGGGTGGGTCTAGGTCACCCCTCCACTTT. Its translation is CACRGGSRSPLHF. The chain couples TRBV30 to TRBJ1-6; D gene uncertain. The length of the CDR3 is 13 residues. Germline V gene data show CDR1 as GTSNPN and CDR2 as SVGIG (reference sequence). Deletions cut 6 bases from V and 10 bases from J, with 16 bases between.

V usage is TRBV7-2 and J usage is TRBJ1-2; possible D gene TRBD1, 6 bases. This CDR3 comprises 13 residues. The germline V gene encodes CDR1 SGHTA and CDR2 FQGNSA. The CDR3 is CSITGAGAYGYTF. The CDR3 DNA reads as TGTTCAATTACGGGCGCAGGGGCCTATGGCTACACCTTC.

This clone has only one observation. The chain is built from TRBV4-1 and TRBJ1-2; TRBD1 might be the D (5 bases). Between the trimmed V and J ends, which lost 0 bases and 7 bases, there was a span of 12 bases. The CDR3 extends over 14 amino acids. In germline, CDR1 is MGHRA, CDR2 YSYEKL. As DNA, the CDR3 is TGCGCCAGCAGCCAAGATCGCAGGGAAGGTGGCTACACCTTC. Amino acid sequence: CASSQDRREGGYTF.

This chain connects TRBV27 to TRBJ1-1; 7 bases match TRBD1. The germline CDR1 and CDR2 sequences are MNHEY and SMNVEV (reference sequence). The CDR3 sequence is 15 residues long. V lost 4 bases, J lost 1 base, and 6 bases stayed unmatched. As DNA, the CDR3 is TGTGCCAGCAGTTCCAGACAGGGAGGGAACACTGAAGCTTTCTTT. Protein product: CASSSRQGGNTEAFF.

The chain has TRBV7-6 and TRBJ2-7; the D gene is possibly TRBD1 (5 bases). Germline CDR1 SGHVS, CDR2 FNYEAQ. V was clipped by 1 base and J by 5 bases, with 15 bases between them. CDR3 length: 15 residues. The CDR3 spells CASSLEVGLFHEQYF. CDR3 coding DNA: TGTGCCAGCAGCTTAGAAGTGGGGCTCTTCCACGAGCAGTACTTC.

This rearrangement joins TRBV7-2 to TRBJ2-2; D not resolved. V lost 2 bases, J lost 4 bases, and 11 bases lay in between. The CDR3 sequence is 15 residues long. The germline CDR1 and CDR2 sequences are SGHTA and FQGNSA. This CDR3 is CASSLFELGTGELFF. CDR3 DNA: TGTGCCAGCAGCTTATTTGAACTTGGCACCGGGGAGCTGTTTTTT. The variable domain in full, with the rest retrieved from reference TRBV7-2 and TRBJ2-2, is GAGVSQSPSNKVTEKGKDVELRCDPISGHTALYWYRQSLGQGLEFLIYFQGNSAPDKSGLPSDRFSAERTGGSVSTLTIQRTQQEDSAVYLCASSLFELGTGELFFGEGSRLTVL.

The chain carries TRBV6-5 and TRBJ1-1; no clear D. V lost 0 bases, J lost 5 bases, and 13 bases lay in between. CDR3 length: 15 residues. Germline V gives CDR1 MNHEY, CDR2 SVGAGI. CDR3 residues: CASSYSGSLTTEAFF. In DNA, the CDR3 is TGTGCCAGCAGTTACTCTGGCAGTCTTACAACTGAAGCTTTCTTT.

The chain combines TRBV15 with TRBJ2-7; D not certain. The CDR3 has 12 residues. Germline assignment: CDR1 LNHNV and CDR2 YYDKDF (reference sequence). The V end lost 1 base, the J end lost 2 bases, and 3 bases lay between the germline ends. The CDR3 here is CATSRGAYEQYF. For the CDR3, the DNA is TGTGCCACCAGCAGAGGAGCCTACGAGCAGTACTTC. Supplemented by reference TRBV15 and TRBJ2-7, the full variable domain reads DAMVIQNPRYQVTQFGKPVTLSCSQTLNHNVMYWYQQKSSQAPKLLFHYYDKDFNNEADTPDNFQSRRPNTSFCFLDIRSPGLGDTAMYLCATSRGAYEQYFGPGTRLTVT.

This clone was seen just once. V usage is TRBV6-5 and J usage is TRBJ1-5; 7 positions match TRBD1. Unmatched junction bases numbered 7, after V lost 0 bases and J lost 5 bases. CDR3 size: 16 residues. From germline, CDR1 is MNHEY and CDR2 SVGAGI. The CDR3 sequence: CASSYSIGGADQPQHF. The CDR3 nucleotides read TGTGCCAGCAGTTACTCGATAGGGGGCGCCGATCAGCCCCAGCATTTT.

The gene calls are TRBV5-4 and TRBJ1-1; D gene unclear. V lost 1 base, J lost 1 base, and 8 bases lay in between. The germline V gene has CDR1 SGHNT and CDR2 YYREEE (reference sequence). The CDR3 covers 14 residues. DNA for the CDR3: TGTGCCAGCAGCTTGACCGAGGAGAACACTGAAGCTTTCTTT. As protein: CASSLTEENTEAFF.

The chain joins TRBV5-1 to TRBJ1-3; no clear D gene. Germline lookup yields CDR1 SGHRS and CDR2 YFSETQ. Trimming cost V 7 bases and J 0 bases, with 8 bases left between them. The CDR3 covers 13 residues. The CDR3 is CASAVFSGNTIYF. The CDR3 nucleotides read TGCGCCAGCGCGGTATTCTCTGGAAACACCATATATTTT.

The rearrangement links TRBV12-3 or TRBV12-4 to TRBJ1-1; TRBD1 matches at 8 bases. The length of the CDR3 is 13 residues. V was pared by 5 bases and J by 8 bases, with 7 bases of the junction left unmatched. The CDR3 reads CASSERTGKEAFF. The CDR3 DNA follows: TGTGCCAGCAGTGAGAGGACAGGGAAGGAAGCTTTCTTT.

This clone was seen a handful of times. The V and J genes are TRBV11-2 and TRBJ1-1; no firm D call. Germline values: CDR1 SGHAT, CDR2 FQNNGV. Between the trimmed V and J ends, which lost 4 bases and 0 bases, there was a span of 15 bases. The CDR3 has 16 amino acids. The CDR3 sequence is CASSSREANLNTEAFF. In DNA form, the CDR3 reads TGTGCCAGCAGCTCCCGGGAAGCGAATTTGAACACTGAAGCTTTCTTT.

This clone was observed a handful of times. The gene calls are TRBV12-3 or TRBV12-4 and TRBJ2-5; 7 nucleotides match TRBD1. The CDR3 covers 13 residues. Trimming at V came to 6 bases and at J to 4 bases, leaving 5 bases not matched to a gene. The CDR3 nucleotides are TGTGCCAGCAGGAGACAGGGTGGAGAGACCCAGTACTTC. This translates into CASRRQGGETQYF.

V gene TRBV9 combines with J gene TRBJ2-5, with 8 bases that match TRBD2. Trimming at V came to 0 bases and at J to 5 bases, leaving 6 bases not matched to a gene. Germline V gene sequence: CDR1 SGDLS, CDR2 YYNGEE. The CDR3 sequence is 15 residues long. CDR3 nucleotides: TGTGCCAGCAGCGTAGTTGCGGGGGGAGGGGAGACCCAGTACTTC. Residues: CASSVVAGGGETQYF.

The gene calls are TRBV11-2 and TRBJ2-7; D is ambiguous. Germline assignment: CDR1 SGHAT and CDR2 FQNNGV. This CDR3 is 16 amino acids long. V lost 0 bases, J lost 1 base, and 13 bases lay in between. CDR3: CASSLDRGSPSYEQYF. The CDR3 nucleotides are TGTGCCAGCAGCTTAGATCGAGGTAGCCCTTCCTACGAGCAGTACTTC.

V gene TRBV11-2 combines with J gene TRBJ1-1; D is perhaps TRBD1 (6 bases). V shed 1 base and J shed 8 bases, with 14 bases lying between them. CDR3 length: 14 amino acids. The germline V gene has CDR1 SGHAT and CDR2 FQNNGV. The CDR3 loop reads CASSLGSGQQEAFF. CDR3 DNA sequence: TGTGCCAGCAGCTTAGGATCCGGACAGCAGGAAGCTTTCTTT.

The J gene is TRBJ2-1, the V gene TRBV18, with TRBD1 matching 8 bases. The germline CDR1 and CDR2 sequences are KGHSH and LQKENI. J lost 9 bases, V lost 1 base, and 8 bases had no gene match. This CDR3 is 15 amino acids long. CDR3 loop: CASSPQEDRGGEQFF. CDR3 in DNA: TGTGCCAGCTCACCACAAGAAGACAGGGGAGGTGAGCAGTTCTTC.

The chain links TRBV7-9 to TRBJ2-2, with TRBD2 identical over 11 bases. The CDR3 is 16 residues long. The germline gives CDR1 SEHNR, CDR2 FQNEAQ (reference sequence). The junction had 3 bases not matched to a gene; V was cut back by 4 bases and J by 2 bases. This chain's CDR3 is CASSYGTSGNTGELFF. CDR3 DNA: TGTGCCAGCAGCTATGGGACTAGCGGTAACACCGGGGAGCTGTTTTTT.

The chain couples TRBV5-5 to TRBJ1-2; perhaps TRBD1 as D (5 bases). Trimming shortened V by 4 bases and J by 7 bases, and 17 bases separated the two germline ends. The germline V gene encodes CDR1 SGHKS and CDR2 YYEKEE (reference sequence). The CDR3 sequence is 14 residues long. CDR3 nucleotides: TGTGCCAGCAGCAGAGGGACTCCGAACGTTGGCTACACCTTC. It is translated as CASSRGTPNVGYTF. The full variable domain, in which reference TRBV5-5 and TRBJ1-2 provide the parts outside the CDR3, is DAGVTQSPTHLIKTRGQQVTLRCSPISGHKSVSWYQQVLGQGPQFIFQYYEKEERGRGNFPDRFSARQFPNYSSELNVNALLLGDSALYLCASSRGTPNVGYTFGSGTRLTVV.